The source of this T cell receptor beta chain is a study of T cells after posttransplantation cyclophosphamide. Germline V gene data show CDR1 as LNHDA and CDR2 as SQIVND (reference sequence). The ends were cut back, 6 bases at V and 0 bases at J, with 22 bases in the middle. This CDR3 has 18 residues. On this clone: Its antigen is undetermined.

Sequencing was performed with immunoSEQ multiplex PCR; in TCRdb, only in-frame clones are kept and a portion is missing. Here the sample spans about 18,000 clones, around 85% being singletons. Sampled 1 year posttransplant, controls received myeloablative marrow transplants, methotrexate and a calcineurin inhibitor. Points from the study as a whole: Donor-recipient repertoire similarity was low at 1-2 months, rising over year one. Blood and skin or GI T cell repertoires showed limited TRB overlap. Recipient CMV seropositivity and CMV reactivation strongly tracked TRB clonality.

The genes are TRBV19 and TRBJ2-3; D gene uncertain. This TCR derives from a female patient in her late teens or twenties who received an allogeneic stem cell transplant from an unrelated donor, was CMV-positive, and had acute and chronic GVHD. The T cells may partly be graft donor cells. This sample comprised PBMCs, obtained after allogeneic stem cell transplant with calcineurin inhibitor and methotrexate. The CDR3 DNA follows: TGTGCCAGTAGCCAATTTACCCCCGCCGGGTGGAGCACAGATACGCAGTATTTT. This encodes CASSQFTPAGWSTDTQYF.